The 29 T cell receptor beta chains presented below share a single source sample, sequenced in a study of T-cell reconstitution after alpha-beta-depleted transplantation in children. The library targeted TCRbeta and was prepared with unique molecular identifiers. TCRdb re-analysed the PCR reads in MiXCR, keeping a single row per CDR3 protein. The data contain about 500,000 distinct CDR3 sequences, about 33% of them singletons. The source material was PBMCs from the stem cell graft donor, sampled from the stem cell graft. All receptors come from a human donor who donated a stem cell graft to a child with aplastic anemia.

This clonotype was counted only a few times. The DNA of the CDR3 is TGTGCCAGCAACCCTACCAGGGGCCAGCCCCAGCATTTT. Translating gives CASNPTRGQPQHF. The chain is built from TRBV6-2 or TRBV6-3 and TRBJ1-5, with D maybe TRBD1 (6 bases). The CDR3 length is 13 residues. V was clipped by 7 bases and J by 7 bases, with 14 bases between them. The V gene's germline CDR1 is MNHEY and CDR2 SVGEGT.

The CDR3 region has the DNA TGCGCCAGCAGCCCCCAAGGGATCCGAGAGACCCAGTACTTC. Protein sequence: CASSPQGIRETQYF. This chain joins TRBV5-1 and TRBJ2-5; D gene ambiguous. The CDR3 runs 14 residues. CDR1 SGHRS and CDR2 YFSETQ come from the germline V gene. V gave up 4 bases and J gave up 4 bases, with 14 bases separating them. The full variable domain, with the rest looked up from reference TRBV5-1 and TRBJ2-5, is KAGVTQTPRYLIKTRGQQVTLSCSPISGHRSVSWYQQTPGQGLQFLFEYFSETQRNKGNFPGRFSGRQFSNSRSEMNVSTLELGDSALYLCASSPQGIRETQYFGPGTRLLVL.

The rearrangement uses TRBV6-1 and TRBJ2-4, with 8 bases fitting TRBD2. Germline lookup yields CDR1 MNHNS and CDR2 SASEGT. J was trimmed by 1 base and V by 11 bases; bases with no gene match: 7. This CDR3 region has 14 residues. The CDR3 DNA is TGTGCCGTCCGGACTAGCTACGCCAAAAACATTCAGTACTTC. The encoded protein is CAVRTSYAKNIQYF.

This chain connects TRBV7-2 to TRBJ2-7, with a possible D match to TRBD2 (6 bases). The CDR3 is 13 residues long. The germline CDR1 and CDR2 sequences are SGHTA and FQGNSA. V was shortened by 5 bases and J by 11 bases, with 19 bases between the two germline ends. CDR3 amino acids: CASSTQDLAMEYF. DNA of the CDR3: TGTGCCAGCAGCACTCAGGACCTAGCGATGGAGTACTTC.

This clonotype was seen only a few times. The rearrangement uses TRBV25-1 and TRBJ1-1; D is possibly TRBD1 (6 bases). The CDR3 extends over 14 amino acids. Deletions cut 5 bases from V and 1 base from J, with 11 bases between. CDR1 and CDR2 from the germline V gene are MGHDK and SYGVNS. CDR3 sequence reads: CASSPYRANTEAFF. The CDR3 nucleotides are TGTGCCAGCAGTCCCTACAGGGCGAACACTGAAGCTTTCTTT.

In this sample, this clonotype turned up many times. V gene TRBV27 combines with J gene TRBJ1-5; D ambiguous. This CDR3 region has 13 residues. V lost 2 bases and J lost 4, with 6 bases in between. The V gene's germline CDR1 is MNHEY and CDR2 SMNVEV (reference sequence). The CDR3, as DNA: TGTGCCAGCAGTTTACGGGAGAATCAGCCCCAGCATTTT. Translation: CASSLRENQPQHF.

The V gene is TRBV19, the J gene TRBJ2-3, with D perhaps matching TRBD1 or TRBD2 (6 bases each). The CDR3 is 15 residues long. Germline CDR1 reads LNHDA; CDR2 reads SQIVND (reference sequence). V lost 6 bases and J lost 0, with 13 bases in between. The CDR3 protein is CASRGGTPSTDTQYF. CDR3 nucleotide sequence: TGTGCCAGTAGAGGGGGGACCCCTAGCACAGATACGCAGTATTTT.

This chain uses TRBV27 with TRBJ2-7; D might be TRBD1 or TRBD2, each matching 5 bases. The ends were cut back, 8 bases at V and 11 bases at J, with 19 bases in the middle. This CDR3 is 12 amino acids long. Germline loops: CDR1 MNHEY, CDR2 SMNVEV (reference sequence). The CDR3 sequence is CASGVGTRAEYF. The CDR3 nucleotides are TGTGCCAGCGGAGTTGGGACCAGGGCGGAGTACTTC.

The V call is TRBV18, the J call TRBJ2-7, with a tentative D call TRBD2 (5 bases). The CDR3 is made up of 13 amino acids. Germline V lookup: CDR1 KGHSH, CDR2 LQKENI. Trimming shortened V by 1 base and J by 5 bases, and 9 bases separated the two germline ends. The CDR3 bases are TGTGCCAGCTCACCACTAGCGTCAAACGAGCAGTACGTC. It translates to CASSPLASNEQYV.

The rearrangement joins TRBV7-2 to TRBJ2-7, with D maybe TRBD1 (5 bases). This CDR3 spans 13 amino acids. The V gene lost 8 bases and the J gene lost 2 bases, with 13 bases spanning the gap. Germline CDR1 reads SGHTA; CDR2 reads FQGNSA. CDR3 residues: CASGQTQAYEQYV. CDR3 nucleotides: TGTGCCAGCGGCCAAACACAGGCCTACGAGCAGTACGTC.

The chain has TRBV29-1 and TRBJ2-7; weak D call: TRBD1 (6 bases). The CDR3 sequence is 13 residues long. Germline V lookup: CDR1 SQVTM, CDR2 ANQGSEA. V lost 4 bases and J lost 6, with 16 bases in between. This CDR3 is CSVGRQDGGEQYV. The CDR3 DNA sequence: TGCAGCGTTGGTCGACAGGATGGGGGCGAGCAGTACGTC.

The chain combines TRBV27 with TRBJ1-1; no reliable D call. With 6 bases removed from V and 1 base from J, the gap between germline ends came to 12 bases. This CDR3 has 14 residues. The germline CDR1 and CDR2 sequences are MNHEY and SMNVEV (reference sequence). CDR3 region: CASRTRTENTEAFF. The CDR3 nucleotides read TGTGCCAGCAGGACAAGGACGGAGAACACTGAAGCTTTCTTT.

Comment on this clonotype: Since a much larger clone is just one base distant, this may be a read error. The rearrangement joins TRBV28 to TRBJ1-2; unclear D gene. The V end was cut by 6 bases, the J end by 2 bases, with 7 bases between. Germline-derived CDR1 and CDR2 are MDHEN and SYDVKM. The CDR3 is made up of 12 amino acids. In DNA form, the CDR3 reads TGTGCCAGCAGCTGGGGAAACTATGGCTACACCTTC. It is translated as CASSWGNYGYTF.

This clonotype was picked up a small number of times. The V call is TRBV12-3 or TRBV12-4, the J call TRBJ1-5; D perhaps matches TRBD1 (5 bases). The V and J ends lost 5 bases and 1 base respectively, with 12 bases between them. The CDR3 totals 15 residues. The CDR3, as DNA: TGTGCCAGCAGTCGACTCAGGGACAGCAATCAGCCCCAGCATTTT. The encoded protein is CASSRLRDSNQPQHF.

The chain employs TRBV7-9 and TRBJ1-1; TRBD1 aligns across 11 bases. Trimming took 4 bases from V and 3 from J; bases not matched to a gene: 7. Germline V gives CDR1 SEHNR, CDR2 FQNEAQ (reference sequence). The CDR3 has 16 residues. CDR3 sequence: CASSYGQGATHTEAFF. The DNA for the CDR3 is TGTGCCAGCAGCTACGGACAGGGGGCTACGCACACTGAAGCTTTCTTT.

This clonotype has more than one count but fewer than ten. The chain links TRBV18 to TRBJ2-7; TRBD1 agrees at 10 bases. Trimming cost V 6 bases and J 6 bases; bases outside gene matches: 8. Germline CDR1 is KGHSH and CDR2 is LQKENI. There are 14 residues in the CDR3. The CDR3 DNA reads TGTGCCAGCTCGGTCGGACAGGGGGGGGTCGAGCAGTACGTC. Protein: CASSVGQGGVEQYV.

V is TRBV6-5 and J is TRBJ2-7; D is ambiguous. Trimming removed 0 bases from V and 9 bases from J, with 12 bases in between. This CDR3 comprises 13 residues. In germline, CDR1 is MNHEY, CDR2 SVGAGI. This chain's CDR3 is CASSYSLGLWQYF. The CDR3 DNA sequence: TGTGCCAGCAGTTACTCTCTTGGCCTTTGGCAGTACTTC.

The chain carries TRBV20-1 and TRBJ1-3, with D hard to call. V gave up 1 base and J gave up 2 bases, with 6 bases separating them. This CDR3 contains 13 residues. Germline lookup yields CDR1 DFQATT and CDR2 SNEGSKA (reference sequence). CDR3 DNA sequence: TGCAGTGCTAGAGCTCCGGCTGGAAACACCATATATTTT. Translation gives CSARAPAGNTIYF.

This chain connects TRBV27 to TRBJ2-7; weak D call: TRBD1 (6 bases). The CDR3 contains 14 residues. V lost 6 bases and J 5 bases, leaving 17 bases between the germline ends. In germline, CDR1 is MNHEY, CDR2 SMNVEV (reference sequence). CDR3: CASSPFTGLNEQYF. The CDR3 nucleotides read TGTGCCAGCAGCCCCTTCACAGGGTTGAACGAGCAGTACTTC.

This clonotype was counted only a few times. This chain connects TRBV29-1 to TRBJ1-1; 9 bases line up with TRBD1. J gave up 5 bases and V 4 bases, and 2 bases lay outside the gene matches. Germline CDR1 is SQVTM and CDR2 is ANQGSEA. There are 12 residues in the CDR3. The CDR3 spells CSVGQGVTEAFF. CDR3 sequence (DNA): TGCAGCGTTGGACAGGGGGTAACTGAAGCTTTCTTT.

This clonotype was counted between two and nine times. This chain links TRBV20-1 with TRBJ2-1, with 9 nucleotides matching TRBD2. Germline CDR1 DFQATT, CDR2 SNEGSKA (reference sequence). The CDR3 sequence is 16 residues long. Losses at the gene ends were 5 bases for V and 6 bases for J; bases not matched to a gene: 14. CDR3 in DNA: TGCAGTGCTTATAGACTTGGGCGGGAGGGCCTCAATGAGCAGTTCTTC. Translation gives CSAYRLGREGLNEQFF.

This clonotype was counted between two and nine times. The rearrangement links TRBV7-2 to TRBJ2-6, with D maybe TRBD1 (5 bases). The V and J ends lost 1 base and 3 bases respectively, with 10 bases between them. Germline CDR1 reads SGHTA; CDR2 reads FQGNSA. CDR3 length: 16 residues. The CDR3 DNA follows: TGTGCCAGCAGCTTAGGGGGCTCTAGTGGGGCCAACGTCCTGACTTTC. It is translated as CASSLGGSSGANVLTF.

This chain connects TRBV30 to TRBJ2-3; D gene unclear. CDR3 size: 12 residues. CDR1 and CDR2 from the germline V gene are GTSNPN and SVGIG (reference sequence). Trimming took 7 bases from V and 1 from J, leaving 9 bases between them. CDR3 coding DNA: TGTGCCTACCACTTCGGCACAGATACGCAGTATTTT. Protein: CAYHFGTDTQYF.

This clonotype occurred a few times. J is TRBJ2-1 and V is TRBV28, with D unresolved. The CDR3 covers 13 residues. Per germline, CDR1 MDHEN and CDR2 SYDVKM. V dropped 7 bases and J dropped 3 bases, with 10 bases sitting between them. The CDR3 is CASNVALYNEQFF. In DNA form, the CDR3 reads TGTGCCAGCAACGTGGCCCTCTACAATGAGCAGTTCTTC.

The gene calls are TRBV7-2 and TRBJ2-2, with a possible D match to TRBD1 (5 bases). V was cut by 1 base and J by 7 bases, with 16 bases left in between. The CDR3 extends over 16 amino acids. Germline V gene data show CDR1 as SGHTA and CDR2 as FQGNSA. In DNA form, the CDR3 reads TGTGCCAGCAGCTTAGACGCAGGGATAGATATCGGGGAGCTGTTTTTT. Translation gives CASSLDAGIDIGELFF.

In its sample, this clonotype was seen a few times. The chain is built from TRBV18 and TRBJ2-2, with D possibly TRBD2 on 5 matching bases. This CDR3 has 16 amino acids. CDR1 is KGHSH and CDR2 is LQKENI in the germline V gene. Trimming removed 3 bases from V and 2 bases from J, with 13 bases in between. As DNA, the CDR3 is TGTGCCAGCTCACCTGCGAGGGCCAGTAACACCGGGGAGCTGTTTTTT. Its translation: CASSPARASNTGELFF.

This clonotype was seen repeatedly, ten times or more. The chain employs TRBV5-1 and TRBJ2-6, with 9 bases identical to TRBD1. This CDR3 is 17 amino acids long. Germline V CDR1 and CDR2: SGHRS, YFSETQ. Unmatched junction bases numbered 4, after V lost 3 bases and J lost 0 bases. CDR3 DNA sequence: TGCGCCAGCAGCTCCGGGACAGGGAGCTCTGGGGCCAACGTCCTGACTTTC. Protein sequence: CASSSGTGSSGANVLTF.

The gene calls are TRBV18 and TRBJ2-2; D ambiguous. The germline CDR1 and CDR2 sequences are KGHSH and LQKENI. This CDR3 has 15 residues. The ends were cut back, 3 bases at V and 1 base at J, with 9 bases in the middle. The CDR3 bases are TGTGCCAGCTCACCCCGGGCAGAGAACACCGGGGAGCTGTTTTTT. Translating it yields CASSPRAENTGELFF.

This clonotype was recorded a few times. The CDR3 DNA is TGCGCCAGCAGCCCGGACCGGGACAGGGGCAATGAAAAACTGTTTTTT. Translating gives CASSPDRDRGNEKLFF. The chain joins TRBV4-3 to TRBJ1-4, with TRBD1 matching over 10 bases. Germline CDR1 LGHNA, CDR2 YSLEER. Trimming cost V 4 bases and J 5 bases; bases outside gene matches: 7. CDR3 length equals 16 residues.